These T cell receptor beta chains were read from a single sample in a study of blood T cell repertoires in COVID-19. Sequenced by immunoSEQ multiplex PCR; TCRdb stores in-frame clones only, minus some. The table lists 40,000 to 45,000 clones, about two thirds of them singletons, with 6.2% in the top ten. Sample: peripheral blood. All receptors come from an elderly man with acute or convalescent COVID-19. Each CDR3 is given without its conserved first and last residue. D genes are given only for firm matches. Rows give clone size only sometimes, using once, few, many, or a class for an expanded clone.

V gene: TRBV2
clone size: -
D gene: -
CDR3 protein: ASTYRREGFDEQY

V gene: TRBV18
clone size: -
D gene: TRBD1
CDR3 protein: ASSPPGTGGLGSYEQY

V gene: TRBV27
clone size: -
D gene: TRBD2
CDR3 protein: ASSWTRPTDTQY

V gene: TRBV18
clone size: few
D gene: -
CDR3 protein: ASSPVTGSFGANVLT

V gene: TRBV5-4
clone size: -
D gene: TRBD2
CDR3 protein: ASSPERTSGYEQY

V gene: TRBV9
clone size: -
D gene: TRBD1
CDR3 protein: ASSVGTGVGYT

V gene: TRBV19
clone size: -
D gene: -
CDR3 protein: ASSIIVTSTYEQY

V gene: TRBV3-1/TRBV3-2
clone size: once
D gene: TRBD2
CDR3 protein: ASSRRGLAGPYNEQF

V gene: TRBV6-1
clone size: few
D gene: TRBD2
CDR3 protein: ASSETQGGETQY

V gene: TRBV19
clone size: -
D gene: -
CDR3 protein: ASSTSEFTGELF

V gene: TRBV29-1
clone size: -
D gene: -
CDR3 protein: SVEGGEEKLF

V gene: TRBV12-3/TRBV12-4
clone size: -
D gene: -
CDR3 protein: ASSLGQNNEQF

V gene: TRBV7-7
clone size: -
D gene: -
CDR3 protein: ASSPDREVGELF

V gene: TRBV6-5
clone size: -
D gene: -
CDR3 protein: ASTISRTGELF

V gene: TRBV5-1
clone size: -
D gene: -
CDR3 protein: ASSDTQGNTIY

V gene: TRBV12-3/TRBV12-4
clone size: -
D gene: TRBD1
CDR3 protein: ASSARQGAGAF

V gene: TRBV29-1
clone size: -
D gene: TRBD1
CDR3 protein: SVEGTAGGSGYT

V gene: TRBV5-4
clone size: -
D gene: -
CDR3 protein: ASSAQGFNNSPLH

V gene: TRBV27
clone size: -
D gene: -
CDR3 protein: ASSSRGGLTVGNQPQH

V gene: TRBV29-1
clone size: -
D gene: -
CDR3 protein: SAGQTSYGYT

V gene: TRBV4-1
clone size: -
D gene: TRBD1
CDR3 protein: ASSPSDRTNTEAF

V gene: TRBV7-2
clone size: -
D gene: TRBD1
CDR3 protein: ASSQEQGATSGNTIY

V gene: TRBV7-6
clone size: -
D gene: TRBD1
CDR3 protein: ASSPSGGLNTEAF

V gene: TRBV4-1
clone size: -
D gene: TRBD1
CDR3 protein: ASSQSQGANYGYT

V gene: TRBV6-5
clone size: -
D gene: TRBD1
CDR3 protein: ASSSGTGIWEQY

V gene: TRBV5-1
clone size: -
D gene: TRBD1
CDR3 protein: ASSPSTGGRTYEQY

V gene: TRBV6-5
clone size: -
D gene: TRBD1
CDR3 protein: AGGTGVTGELF

V gene: TRBV29-1
clone size: -
D gene: -
CDR3 protein: SVEDSGESHEQY

V gene: TRBV29-1
clone size: -
D gene: TRBD2
CDR3 protein: SVILAGGADTQY

V gene: TRBV5-4
clone size: -
D gene: TRBD1
CDR3 protein: ASSTRTRGRDEKLF

V gene: TRBV3-1/TRBV3-2
clone size: -
D gene: -
CDR3 protein: ASSQGLGVYQPQH

V gene: TRBV7-3
clone size: many
D gene: -
CDR3 protein: ASSLNPGDLAGELF

V gene: TRBV11-2
clone size: once
D gene: TRBD2
CDR3 protein: ASRMGSGKKQETQY

V gene: TRBV10-3
clone size: -
D gene: TRBD2
CDR3 protein: AIALAGENTGELF

V gene: TRBV7-3
clone size: -
D gene: -
CDR3 protein: ASSSQEDTEAF

V gene: TRBV2
clone size: -
D gene: TRBD1
CDR3 protein: ASRDMGQTGEQY

V gene: TRBV7-8
clone size: -
D gene: -
CDR3 protein: ASSLSRGNNYGYT

V gene: TRBV11-2
clone size: few
D gene: TRBD2
CDR3 protein: ASSRGRTGGNEQF

V gene: TRBV7-2
clone size: once
D gene: TRBD2
CDR3 protein: ASSSRTSGTSGNEQF

V gene: TRBV11-3
clone size: -
D gene: -
CDR3 protein: ASSSHFTGGSYNSPLH

V gene: TRBV6-5
clone size: -
D gene: TRBD1
CDR3 protein: ASSPRQGVNTIY

V gene: TRBV11-2
clone size: -
D gene: -
CDR3 protein: ASSLGGKGVSYEQY

V gene: TRBV20-1
clone size: -
D gene: TRBD1
CDR3 protein: SASSWTGTEKLF

V gene: TRBV3-1/TRBV3-2
clone size: -
D gene: TRBD1
CDR3 protein: ASSQMGTGGGYT

V gene: TRBV9
clone size: few
D gene: -
CDR3 protein: ASSDRGLSPLH